This section outlines one T cell receptor beta chain sequence together with its context. Its antigen is undetermined. TCRdb recomputed calls from the RT-PCR reads with MiXCR, one row per CDR3 protein. This table has about 540,000 distinct CDR3 sequences, 20% to 25% appearing once. The data are from a study of response to subunit inactivated influenza vaccine. Unmatched junction bases numbered 2, after V lost 2 bases and J lost 3 bases. The germline CDR1 and CDR2 sequences are MNHEY and SVGAGI. This CDR3 is 14 amino acids long. The study, taken as a whole, reports: Researchers suggested that each seasonal influenza vaccination recruits few new T cells.

Separately, the same data were catalogued under a study of T cells expressing NK-cell markers. That work contributes: Beta-chain TCR cDNA was generated via 5'RACE template switching with UMIs. Sorted CD3+CD56+NKG2C+, CD3+CD56+NKG2C- and CD3+CD56-NKG2C+ T cells provided the TCR beta repertoires. Four of the donors also had these clonotypes leading their CD3+CD56-NKG2C+ fraction.

The rearrangement uses TRBV6-5 and TRBJ2-7, with 9 bases identical to TRBD1. The origin of this receptor is a man in his forties or fifties who received an inactivated influenza vaccine. Specimen: CD4+ T cells sorted from PBMCs, collected 12 days after vaccination. The CDR3 is CASSYTGGFYEQYF. The CDR3 DNA reads TGTGCCAGCAGTTACACAGGGGGCTTCTACGAGCAGTACTTC.